A single TCR beta chain is shown here with its context. Which antigen it targets is not known. No much larger clone exists at a distance of one base, and base qualities are not known. These data come from a study of Ad26.COV2.S vaccination and SARS-CoV-2 variants (dated by TCRdb to the early 2020s). Study-level background: Donors in the vaccine arm were drawn from COV1001, a phase I-IIa trial of Ad26.COV2.S in healthy adults that was multicentre, randomized, double-blind and placebo-controlled. Investigators did not know the trial group allocation while performing experiments and assessing outcomes. The TCR-sequenced set comprised roughly 30 samples: around 20 Ad26.COV2.S vaccine recipients, 5 placebo recipients and 8 SARS-CoV-2 convalescent individuals. Trial participants were randomized into five groups of five: low-dose or high-dose Ad26.COV2.S given once or twice, or placebo on both occasions. TCRbeta repertoire sequencing served as the tool for gauging how specific and how broad the SARS-CoV-2-reactive T cell receptors were following Ad26.COV2.S vaccination. Ad26.COV2.S was given intramuscularly at 5x10^10 or 1x10^11 viral particles, as a single shot or as two shots 56 days apart. Study-wide conclusions, independent of this receptor: The authors noted that the TCR breadth and depth analyses may have underestimated total T cell responses. Ad26.COV2.S recipients had higher spike-specific TCR breadth than placebo recipients (P = 0.0014). The study was not powered to compare responses between vaccine doses or regimens. Non-spike TCR breadth was comparable between vaccine and placebo recipients, consistent with the vaccine containing only spike. After vaccination, spike-specific CD8+ and CD4+ T cell responses were reported to show substantial breadth.

Based on the germline V gene, the CDR1 and CDR2 sequences are KGHSH and LQKENI. The CDR3 contains 15 residues, cysteine and phenylalanine counted. CDR3 DNA is the only sequence kept; it has 45 bases, read in frame from the first base. Trimming at the junction amounts to 1 base on V and 6 bases on J, and the germline ends lie 16 bases apart. The intended sense of this specimen's treatment or condition label: about 20 received Ad26.COV2.S at low or high dose, single or two shots; 5 received placebo; per-sample allocation not given. For vaccine and placebo recipients, the sequenced repertoires came from samples collected on day 63 after the first injection. In Cohort 1b, about 25 adults aged 18-55 years were enrolled at a single site in Boston, USA, between 29 July and 7 August 2020. Ad26.COV2.S consisted of a replication-incompetent adenovirus type 26 vector by which a prefusion-stabilized SARS-CoV-2 spike protein from the original Wuhan strain was expressed.

TCRbeta CDR3 regions were sequenced with the immunoSEQ Assay. After extraction, genomic DNA underwent amplification by bias-controlled multiplex PCR, followed by high-throughput sequencing. On the authors' methods: To quantify the absolute abundance of every unique TCRbeta CDR3 region, sequences were collapsed and filtered. T cell fraction was estimated by normalizing TCRbeta template counts to usable DNA, which was measured by amplifying reference genes present in all nucleated cells. Repertoire TCRs were annotated as SARS-CoV-2-specific by exact matching of V gene, CDR3 amino acid sequence and J gene to a known reactive TCR set. The reference SARS-CoV-2 TCR set was derived from MIRA and filtered for enrichment in COVID-19-positive ImmuneCODE repertoires, a step that removed public or cross-reactive TCRs. Based on the MIRA antigens, annotated TCRs were further analysed at the level of specific ORF or position within ORF. Breadth was defined as annotated unique rearrangements over total unique productive rearrangements; depth was the summed frequency of those rearrangements. TCR breadth was compared between groups using two-sided Wilcoxon rank-sum tests. As stored in TCRdb, this immuneACCESS dataset retains in-frame rearrangements with V and J assigned. A fraction of the clones does not appear; measured against another copy, unresolved V genes explain less than half of the discrepancy, and the remainder lacks a known reason. The DNA gave D and trimming, while V, J and clone size come from that table. The sample yields hundreds of thousands of clones; 86% were counted once. The ten largest account for approximately 12% of the sample.

The V and J genes are TRBV18 and TRBJ2-7; the D gene could be TRBD1 or TRBD2, each one agreeing over 5 bases. This TCR was sampled from a person aged 18 to 59 who received the Ad26.COV2.S COVID-19 vaccine or a placebo. The specimen comprised peripheral blood, sampled in a trial of Ad26.COV2.S vaccine versus placebo. Here is the DNA: TGTGCCAGCTCACCACGCAGGGACCCAACGGCCGAGCAGTACTTC. Its protein is CASSPRRDPTAEQYF.